Below, 28 T cell receptor beta chains from the same sample are listed, as sequenced in a study of T cell responses to AZD1222 COVID-19 vaccine. The method was immunoSEQ multiplex PCR; TCRdb's version includes in-frame clones alone and lacks a portion of them. The sample lists 120,000 or so clones; around 87% were seen once. The source was peripheral blood, collected on day 0 of AZD1222 vaccination. Receptor source: an adult in good health.

J is TRBJ1-3 and V is TRBV21-1. TRBV21-1 is annotated as a pseudogene. The CDR3 is 14 residues long. This CDR3 is CASSRGEDGNTIYF. DNA of the CDR3: TGTGCCAGCAGCAGGGGAGAAGATGGAAACACCATATATTTT.

The chain is built from TRBV6-1 and TRBJ1-6; no reliable D call. Germline V lookup: CDR1 MNHNS, CDR2 SASEGT. V lost 2 bases to trimming and J lost 0 bases, with 5 bases between them. The CDR3 runs 15 residues. The CDR3 reads CASSELSSYNSPLHF. As DNA, the CDR3 is TGTGCCAGCAGTGAACTAAGCTCCTATAATTCACCCCTCCACTTT.

In DNA form, the CDR3 reads TGTGCCAGTAGTTCGTGGGGCCTCTACAATGAGCAGTTCTTC. Amino acids: CASSSWGLYNEQFF. The chain joins TRBV19 to TRBJ2-1; the D gene is possibly TRBD1 (5 bases). CDR3 length: 14 amino acids. V shed 5 bases and J shed 3 bases, with 11 bases lying between them. In germline, CDR1 is LNHDA, CDR2 SQIVND (reference sequence).

The chain is built from TRBV7-2 and TRBJ1-2, with TRBD1 as a possible D gene (6 bases). The germline V gene encodes CDR1 SGHTA and CDR2 FQGNSA. V was clipped by 6 bases and J by 4 bases, with 15 bases between them. The CDR3 loop spans 14 amino acids. The CDR3 sequence: CASREGRGGYGYTF. As DNA, the CDR3 is TGTGCCAGCAGGGAAGGCAGGGGTGGCTATGGCTACACCTTC. Supplemented by reference TRBV7-2 and TRBJ1-2, the full variable domain reads GAGVSQSPSNKVTEKGKDVELRCDPISGHTALYWYRQSLGQGLEFLIYFQGNSAPDKSGLPSDRFSAERTGGSVSTLTIQRTQQEDSAVYLCASREGRGGYGYTFGSGTRLTVV.

The V gene is TRBV7-2, the J gene TRBJ1-2; possibly TRBD1 for D (6 bases). The CDR3 runs 15 residues. Germline V gene sequence: CDR1 SGHTA, CDR2 FQGNSA. The V end lost 7 bases, the J end lost 3 bases, and 18 bases lay between the germline ends. The CDR3 loop reads CASKLSWGRDYGYTF. For the CDR3, the DNA is TGTGCCAGCAAGCTTAGTTGGGGGCGCGACTATGGCTACACCTTC.

The chain links TRBV7-6 to TRBJ1-1; weak D call: TRBD1 (5 bases). Looked up from germline, CDR1 is SGHVS and CDR2 is FNYEAQ. Between the trimmed V and J ends, which lost 5 bases and 7 bases, there was a span of 17 bases. This CDR3 has 14 residues. The CDR3 DNA reads as TGTGCCAGCAGCGTAGAACAGGTGTTTAATGAAGCTTTCTTT. It specifies CASSVEQVFNEAFF.

The chain has TRBV7-2 and TRBJ1-6; no reliable D call. The CDR3 is made up of 13 amino acids. The ends were cut back, 5 bases at V and 4 bases at J, with 6 bases in the middle. The V gene's germline CDR1 is SGHTA and CDR2 FQGNSA. DNA of the CDR3: TGTGCCAGCAGCCTAGGGTATAATTCACCCCTCCACTTT. Translating it yields CASSLGYNSPLHF.

The chain is built from TRBV11-2 and TRBJ1-1, with D possibly being TRBD1 (5 bases). The CDR3 is made up of 14 amino acids. V lost 5 bases, J lost 0 bases, and 10 bases lay in between. The V gene's germline CDR1 is SGHAT and CDR2 FQNNGV. CDR3 region: CASSTQVMNTEAFF. In nucleotides, the CDR3 is TGTGCCAGCAGCACACAGGTCATGAACACTGAAGCTTTCTTT.

This chain joins TRBV7-9 and TRBJ2-7; possible D gene TRBD1, 6 bases. The V end was cut by 4 bases, the J end by 3 bases, with 16 bases between. The CDR3 has 15 amino acids. Germline V gene lookup returns CDR1 SEHNR and CDR2 FQNEAQ (reference sequence). DNA of the CDR3: TGTGCCAGCAGCTCTTTAAGGGGACAAAGCTACGAGCAGTACTTC. It translates to CASSSLRGQSYEQYF.

The chain is built from TRBV4-2 and TRBJ2-2; 7 nucleotides align to TRBD1. Germline V CDR1 and CDR2: LGHNA, YNFKEQ. Germline trimming cut 0 bases from V and 7 bases from J; bases unmatched to any gene: 2. CDR3 length: 14 amino acids. The CDR3 loop reads CASSQDWDSGELFF. The DNA of the CDR3 is TGTGCCAGCAGCCAAGATTGGGACAGCGGGGAGCTGTTTTTT.

This chain joins TRBV3-1 (or the pseudogene TRBV3-2) and TRBJ2-1; TRBD2 matches at 9 bases. Per germline, CDR1 LGHDT and CDR2 YNNKEL (reference sequence). With V trimmed by 0 bases and J by 2 bases, 5 bases remained unmatched. The CDR3 loop spans 17 amino acids. The CDR3 DNA sequence: TGTGCCAGCAGCCAAGATCAGCGGGGGGTCGCCTACAATGAGCAGTTCTTC. Protein sequence: CASSQDQRGVAYNEQFF.

The chain is built from TRBV30 and TRBJ2-2; TRBD2 is a possible D gene (6 bases). The CDR3 loop spans 20 amino acids. The V end lost 4 bases, the J end lost 5 bases, and 32 bases lay between the germline ends. Germline CDR1 and CDR2: GTSNPN and SVGIG (reference sequence). Here the CDR3 reads CAWKSTGLRPSGSTTGELFF. The CDR3 DNA reads as TGTGCCTGGAAAAGTACAGGATTGCGGCCCTCCGGGAGTACGACCGGGGAGCTGTTTTTT.

Details on this clone: At the DNA level, this CDR3 is encoded by other sequences in the same sample as well. The rearrangement uses TRBV27 and TRBJ2-7; the D is unclear. V lost 3 bases to trimming and J lost 2 bases, with 8 bases between them. The CDR3 spans 13 residues. Germline values: CDR1 MNHEY, CDR2 SMNVEV (reference sequence). CDR3 protein: CASSFGRTYEQYF. DNA of the CDR3: TGTGCCAGCAGTTTCGGACGGACCTACGAGCAGTACTTC.

The chain carries TRBV5-1 and TRBJ2-3, with D perhaps matching TRBD2 (5 bases). This CDR3 region has 19 residues. Germline V lookup: CDR1 SGHRS, CDR2 YFSETQ. Deletions cut 0 bases from V and 0 bases from J, with 20 bases between. The CDR3: CASSLAFGLLGGSTDTQYF. DNA of the CDR3: TGCGCCAGCAGCTTGGCCTTCGGACTCTTGGGCGGAAGCACAGATACGCAGTATTTT.

The rearrangement links TRBV9 to TRBJ2-3; 9 bases are shared with TRBD2. V lost 2 bases to trimming and J lost 2 bases; unmatched junction nucleotides: 3. The CDR3 has 15 residues. Per the germline V gene, CDR1 is SGDLS and CDR2 is YYNGEE. Written as DNA, the CDR3 is TGTGCCAGCAGCGTGCGGGGGGGCTTCACAGATACGCAGTATTTT. Its translation is CASSVRGGFTDTQYF. Combining the CDR3 with reference TRBV9 and TRBJ2-3 gives the whole variable domain DSGVTQTPKHLITATGQRVTLRCSPRSGDLSVYWYQQSLDQGLQFLIQYYNGEERAKGNILERFSAQQFPDLHSELNLSSLELGDSALYFCASSVRGGFTDTQYFGPGTRLTVL.

The gene calls are TRBV7-9 and TRBJ2-7, with TRBD1 identical over 7 bases. Germline V gene data show CDR1 as SEHNR and CDR2 as FQNEAQ (reference sequence). After removal of 4 bases from V and 7 bases from J, the junction contained 10 bases not matched to a gene. The CDR3 is 14 amino acids. The DNA of the CDR3 is TGTGCCAGCAGCTCCGAGGGCAGGGGGAGAGAGCAGTACTTC. Its translation is CASSSEGRGREQYF.

V and J are TRBV3-1 (or the pseudogene TRBV3-2) and TRBJ1-5; possibly TRBD1 for D (6 bases). Germline-derived CDR1 and CDR2 are LGHDT and YNNKEL (reference sequence). CDR3 size: 17 residues. The V gene lost 4 bases and the J gene lost 2 bases, with 18 bases spanning the gap. This CDR3 reads CASSPDTGSFGNQPQHF. CDR3 DNA sequence: TGTGCCAGCAGCCCAGATACAGGGAGTTTCGGCAATCAGCCCCAGCATTTT.

This clone was detected once. This rearrangement joins TRBV5-6 to TRBJ2-6; the D is unclear. CDR3 length equals 15 residues. The V gene lost 3 bases and the J gene lost 0 bases, with 7 bases spanning the gap. The V gene's germline CDR1 is SGHDT and CDR2 YYEEEE. This CDR3 is CASSSWFSGANVLTF. CDR3 in DNA: TGTGCCAGCAGCTCGTGGTTCTCTGGGGCCAACGTCCTGACTTTC.

In the case of this clone: One end of the junction does not line up with germline, which may come from a read error. The chain couples TRBV7-9 to TRBJ1-1; D is undetermined. Germline V lookup: CDR1 SEHNR, CDR2 FQNEAQ (reference sequence). CDR3 size: 12 residues. The CDR3: CTSSRENTEAFF. The DNA for the CDR3 is TGTACCAGCAGCCGGGAGAACACTGAAGCTTTCTTT.

The chain has TRBV3-1 (or the pseudogene TRBV3-2) and TRBJ1-4; D unresolved. V was pared by 0 bases and J by 12 bases, with 11 bases between. The CDR3 contains 13 residues. Per the germline V gene, CDR1 is LGHDT and CDR2 is YNNKEL (reference sequence). The CDR3 sequence: CASSQDRGGQLFF. CDR3 DNA sequence: TGTGCCAGCAGCCAAGATCGGGGAGGGCAACTGTTTTTT.

The V and J genes are TRBV4-1 and TRBJ1-6; D perhaps matches TRBD1 (5 bases). The CDR3 runs to 15 residues. Trimming cost V 4 bases and J 7 bases, with 14 bases left between them. From germline, CDR1 is MGHRA and CDR2 YSYEKL. The CDR3 region is CASSPQAGENSPLHF. For the CDR3, the DNA is TGCGCCAGCAGCCCTCAGGCGGGGGAGAATTCACCCCTCCACTTT.

This clone occurred a few times. The CDR3 DNA sequence: TGTGCCAGCAGTTCGAGACAGGGGGCAGTATCTAACTATGGCTACACCTTC. Translation: CASSSRQGAVSNYGYTF. V usage is TRBV27 and J usage is TRBJ1-2, with TRBD1 matching 10 bases. Germline-derived CDR1 and CDR2 are MNHEY and SMNVEV (reference sequence). The length of the CDR3 is 17 residues. Trimming cost V 4 bases and J 0 bases; bases outside gene matches: 8.

The chain combines TRBV4-2 with TRBJ2-5; 8 bases fit TRBD2. The germline V gene encodes CDR1 LGHNA and CDR2 YNFKEQ. The CDR3 sequence is 16 residues long. The trim removed 0 bases at V and 3 bases at J, leaving 6 bases unmatched. The DNA for the CDR3 is TGTGCCAGCAGCCAAGAAGGGACTAGTCCTAAAGAGACCCAGTACTTC. Amino acid sequence: CASSQEGTSPKETQYF.

This chain uses TRBV5-6 with TRBJ2-1; the D gene is possibly TRBD1 (5 bases). Trimming removed 2 bases at V and 5 bases at J, with 17 bases between. The CDR3 contains 16 residues. Germline lookup yields CDR1 SGHDT and CDR2 YYEEEE. CDR3 nucleotide sequence: TGTGCCAGCAGCTTTTCCGGACACGGCCTAAACAATGAGCAGTTCTTC. Its protein product is CASSFSGHGLNNEQFF.

The J gene is TRBJ1-3, the V gene TRBV5-1, with D uncertain. The ends were cut back, 0 bases at V and 3 bases at J, with 1 base in the middle. Germline V gene sequence: CDR1 SGHRS, CDR2 YFSETQ. CDR3 size: 12 residues. The DNA for the CDR3 is TGCGCCAGCAGCTTGGATGGAAACACCATATATTTT. Its translation: CASSLDGNTIYF.

This rearrangement joins TRBV7-9 to TRBJ2-3, with TRBD2 matching over 11 bases. This CDR3 has 16 amino acids. The ends lost 2 bases at V and 2 bases at J; junction bases unmatched: 3. Germline V gene sequence: CDR1 SEHNR, CDR2 FQNEAQ (reference sequence). The CDR3: CASSLMTSGVTDTQYF. DNA of the CDR3: TGTGCCAGCAGCTTAATGACTAGCGGGGTCACAGATACGCAGTATTTT.

The chain uses TRBV11-3 and TRBJ2-4; D remains ambiguous. There are 15 residues in the CDR3. Germline V gene lookup returns CDR1 SGHNT and CDR2 YENEEA. Trimming stripped 7 bases from V and 8 bases from J, with 21 bases between. CDR3 nucleotides: TGTGCCAGCATCTATAGGGCGCTCAAAAGGGACATTCAGTACTTC. Translation gives CASIYRALKRDIQYF.

This chain joins TRBV7-2 and TRBJ2-7, with D possibly matching TRBD1 (6 bases). Germline V gene sequence: CDR1 SGHTA, CDR2 FQGNSA. The V gene lost 2 bases and the J gene lost 0 bases, with 14 bases spanning the gap. The CDR3 length is 16 residues. CDR3 residues: CASSLRRGPTSYEQYF. The CDR3 coding sequence is TGTGCCAGCAGCTTACGCAGGGGCCCTACCTCCTACGAGCAGTACTTC.